This T cell receptor (beta chain) was identified during a study of blood T cell repertoires in COVID-19 (dated by TCRdb to 2020 to 2022). Regarding the research as a whole: The collaborator samples originated in the United States, Italy and Spain and spanned the acute and convalescent phases of COVID-19. The prospective study material was composed of cDNA or gDNA derived from T cells, B-cell-depleted T cells, or PBMCs. The repertoires were released in a freely available public database intended as a resource for research on the immune response to SARS-CoV-2. The samples were drawn from the first 160 participants of the ongoing ImmuneRACE study and from some 1,300 subjects provided by 6 global collaborators. Sample metadata almost always included a de-identified subject ID, COVID-19 status, age in years and sex. The dataset comprised deeply sampled blood TCRbeta repertoires from subjects exposed to, actively infected with, or recovered from COVID-19. Where available, HLA class I and class II types were taken from metadata supplied by the sample provider and were not determined by assay-based typing. What the work shows at the level of the full study, not this receptor alone: Clinical and demographic metadata were provided uncurated, with the amount varying by source and participant.

The immunoSEQ Assay, a bias-controlled multiplex PCR, was used to amplify TCRbeta CDR3 regions from genomic DNA. Per the source publication's procedure: Within the assay, amplification of reference gene primers was used to estimate how many nucleated cells each sample contained. To quantify the absolute abundance of each unique TCRbeta CDR3 rearrangement, sequence reads were collapsed and filtered. For each sample, productive Simpson clonality was calculated as the square root of Simpson's diversity index over productive rearrangements. TCRdb re-hosts the immuneACCESS table, in-frame sequences only. Its copies lack some clones; in the studies checked, an unresolved V gene accounts for under half of them, and the cause for the rest is not known. The DNA was the basis for D and trimming; V, J and clone size are from that table. Within this sample are roughly 80,000 clones, with 90% of them counted one time only. The ten largest account for around 1.6% of the sample.

With respect to this clone: It lacks a known antigen. No much larger clone exists at a distance of one base, and base qualities are not known.

The collaborating institutions used their own protocols to collect whole blood in K2EDTA tubes. For TCRbeta analysis, collaborator samples were shipped as frozen whole blood, as isolated PBMCs, or as DNA extracted from either sample type. Trimming accounts for 3 bases at V and 2 bases at J, while the number of junction bases matched to no gene is 2. The CDR3 runs 14 amino acids, cysteine and phenylalanine included. The kept DNA is CDR3 alone, 42 bases in frame from the first base. The CDR1 and CDR2 encoded by the germline V gene are SGHTA and FQGTGA. Sequenced material: peripheral blood. This sequence originates from a man in his 60s with acute or convalescent COVID-19. Recombination joined TRBV7-3 with TRBJ2-5; TRBD2 agrees with 8 junctional bases. DNA sequence: TGTGCCAGCAGCTTGGCGGGGGGTCAAGAGACCCAGTACTTC. The resulting protein is CASSLAGGQETQYF. Joined to the reference TRBV7-3 and TRBJ2-5 proteins, this CDR3 gives the full variable domain: GAGVSQTPSNKVTEKGKYVELRCDPISGHTALYWYRQSLGQGPEFLIYFQGTGAADDSGLPNDRFFAVRPEGSVSTLKIQRTERGDSAVYLCASSLAGGQETQYFGPGTRLLVL.